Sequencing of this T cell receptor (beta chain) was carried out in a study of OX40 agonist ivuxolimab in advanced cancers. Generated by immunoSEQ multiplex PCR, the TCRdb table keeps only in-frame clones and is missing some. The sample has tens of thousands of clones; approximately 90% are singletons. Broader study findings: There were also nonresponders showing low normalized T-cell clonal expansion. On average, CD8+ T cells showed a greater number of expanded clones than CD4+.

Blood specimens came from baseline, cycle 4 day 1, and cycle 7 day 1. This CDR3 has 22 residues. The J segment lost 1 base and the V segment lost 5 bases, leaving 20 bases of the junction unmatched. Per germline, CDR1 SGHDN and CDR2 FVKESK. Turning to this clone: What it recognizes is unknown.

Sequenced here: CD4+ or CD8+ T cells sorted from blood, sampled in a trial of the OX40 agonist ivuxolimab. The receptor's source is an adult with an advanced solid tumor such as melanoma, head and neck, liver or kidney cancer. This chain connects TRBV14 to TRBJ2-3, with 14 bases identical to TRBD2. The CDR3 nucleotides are TGTGCCAGCAGCACCCCTCGACTGCCTACGACTAGCGGGGGGGGAGGCACAGATACGCAGTATTTT. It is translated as CASSTPRLPTTSGGGGTDTQYF.